The 9 T cell receptor beta chains below all came from one sample that was sequenced in a study of blood T cell repertoires in COVID-19. The repertoire was sequenced with immunoSEQ multiplex PCR; TCRdb's copy has only in-frame clones and lacks some. The repertoire holds some 250,000 clones, around 87% seen once, with approximately 7.2% in the top ten. The sample taken for sequencing was peripheral blood. These receptors all stem from a woman in her seventies with active or convalescent COVID-19.

The chain uses TRBV10-1 and TRBJ2-7; D might be TRBD1 (6 bases). Germline lookup yields CDR1 WNHNN and CDR2 SYGVQD (reference sequence). V was clipped by 6 bases and J by 2 bases, with 11 bases between them. The CDR3 spans 13 residues. The CDR3 nucleotides are TGCGCCAGCAGATACCAGGGGACCTACGAGCAGTACTTC. Protein: CASRYQGTYEQYF.

This clone showed up just once. The V and J genes are TRBV24-1 and TRBJ2-3, with 7 bases lining up with TRBD1. Germline CDR1 is KGHDR and CDR2 is SFDVKD. The V gene end was trimmed by 4 bases and the J gene end by 0 bases; junction bases not matched to a gene: 15. The CDR3 is 19 residues long. The CDR3 spells CATSDLEFPGGTSTDTQYF. The CDR3 region has the DNA TGTGCCACCAGTGACCTCGAATTTCCAGGGGGAACTAGCACAGATACGCAGTATTTT.

The rearrangement joins TRBV11-2 to TRBJ2-7, with 11 nucleotides matching TRBD2. Germline-derived CDR1 and CDR2 are SGHAT and FQNNGV. V trimming: 5 bases; J trimming: 4 bases; junction bases outside the gene matches: 4. The CDR3 spans 14 residues. The CDR3 here is CASSPTSGVYEQYF. The CDR3 bases are TGTGCCAGCAGCCCGACTAGCGGGGTTTACGAGCAGTACTTC.

This chain joins TRBV6-5 and TRBJ1-2; D is unresolved. V lost 6 bases and J 5 bases, leaving 13 bases between the germline ends. Looked up from germline, CDR1 is MNHEY and CDR2 is SVGAGI. This CDR3 spans 13 amino acids. CDR3 sequence (DNA): TGTGCCAGCAGGATGGGCACTTTTTATGGCTACACCTTC. Protein: CASRMGTFYGYTF.

This chain uses TRBV4-3 with TRBJ2-7; 8 bases map to TRBD2. This CDR3 region has 14 residues. J was trimmed by 4 bases and V by 3 bases; bases with no gene match: 5. CDR1 is LGHNA and CDR2 is YSLEER in the germline V gene. Here the CDR3 DNA reads TGCGCCAGCAGCCAGCAACCGGGGGGGTACGAGCAGTACTTC. It translates to CASSQQPGGYEQYF.

The chain carries TRBV2 and TRBJ2-5; 14 bases match TRBD2. CDR3 length: 17 residues. Germline loops: CDR1 SNHLY, CDR2 FYNNEI. V shed 4 bases, J shed 1 base, and the junction held 5 bases outside the gene matches. The CDR3 DNA reads TGTGCCAGCAGTGTATCGGGACTAGCGGGGGTCCAAGAGACCCAGTACTTC. Amino acids: CASSVSGLAGVQETQYF.

The J gene is TRBJ1-2, the V gene TRBV4-3, with a weak D call TRBD1 (6 bases). Germline CDR1 LGHNA, CDR2 YSLEER. The CDR3 is 16 residues long. The V gene lost 0 bases and the J gene lost 2 bases, with 13 bases spanning the gap. The CDR3 here is CASSQDRRQANYGYTF. The CDR3 DNA reads as TGCGCCAGCAGCCAAGATCGGAGACAGGCCAACTATGGCTACACCTTC.

The chain joins TRBV29-1 to TRBJ2-2; TRBD1 matches 7 bases. This CDR3 spans 11 amino acids. From germline, CDR1 is SQVTM and CDR2 ANQGSEA. Unmatched junction bases numbered 4, after V lost 5 bases and J lost 10 bases. CDR3 in DNA: TGCAGCGTTACAGGGGCTTCGGAGCTGTTTTTT. It encodes CSVTGASELFF.

V and J are TRBV24-1 and TRBJ2-7, with D perhaps matching TRBD2 (5 bases). The V end lost 11 bases, the J end lost 2 bases, and 18 bases lay between the germline ends. CDR1 and CDR2 from the germline V gene are KGHDR and SFDVKD. The CDR3 extends over 14 amino acids. CDR3 loop: CAIGTGSGPYEQYF. The CDR3 region has the DNA TGTGCCATCGGCACGGGGAGCGGACCCTACGAGCAGTACTTC.